These 30 T cell receptor beta chains came from one sample sequenced in a study of T cells in Graves' hyperthyroidism and ophthalmopathy. TCR beta CDR3 regions were amplified from RNA. In the first-round RT-PCR of the TCR CDR3, the HTBI primer set was used. TCRdb reanalysed the multiplex PCR reads using MiXCR and keeps one entry per CDR3 protein. In the table there are around 250,000 distinct CDR3 sequences, about 14% of which are singletons. The source material was blood. Receptors originate from a woman aged 40 to 50 with Graves' hyperthyroidism that later progressed to Graves' ophthalmopathy.

In this sample, this clonotype turned up a few times. The genes are TRBV28 and TRBJ1-5; 7 nucleotides agree with TRBD1. Germline V gene sequence: CDR1 MDHEN, CDR2 SYDVKM. Trimming took 3 bases from V and 1 from J; bases not matched to a gene: 6. The CDR3 totals 16 residues. The CDR3 reads CASSFLQGISNQPQHF. DNA of the CDR3: TGTGCCAGCAGTTTTCTACAGGGGATAAGCAATCAGCCCCAGCATTTT.

This clonotype came up many times. The rearrangement joins TRBV6-1 to TRBJ2-1; D ambiguous. The CDR3 extends over 14 amino acids. V lost 6 bases, J lost 2 bases, and 11 bases lay in between. The germline CDR1 and CDR2 sequences are MNHNS and SASEGT. The CDR3 loop reads CASSLVATYNEQFF. In DNA, the CDR3 is TGTGCCAGCAGCTTGGTAGCAACCTACAATGAGCAGTTCTTC.

The chain carries TRBV6-2 or TRBV6-3 and TRBJ2-7; TRBD2 aligns across 14 bases. Trimming at V came to 6 bases and at J to 2 bases, leaving 0 bases not matched to a gene. This CDR3 spans 14 amino acids. CDR1 is MNHEY and CDR2 is SVGEGT in the germline V gene. In DNA, the CDR3 is TGTGCCAGCAGGGGACTAGCGGGGGCCTACGAGCAGTACTTC. It translates to CASRGLAGAYEQYF.

This clonotype was counted between two and nine times. CDR3 sequence reads: CATSRDPGQALYGYTF. CDR3 DNA: TGTGCCACCAGCAGAGATCCGGGACAGGCTCTCTATGGCTACACCTTC. The V call is TRBV15, the J call TRBJ1-2; 8 bases are shared with TRBD1. The CDR3 runs to 16 residues. The V segment lost 0 bases and the J segment 4 bases; nucleotides outside the gene matches: 7. The germline gives CDR1 LNHNV, CDR2 YYDKDF (reference sequence).

In its sample, this clonotype was seen many times. The chain employs TRBV28 and TRBJ1-5, with D uncertain. Trimming left V 4 bases short and J 7 bases short, with 8 bases between. CDR3 length: 12 residues. Germline V gives CDR1 MDHEN, CDR2 SYDVKM. CDR3 sequence: CASSWLVQPQHF. CDR3 bases: TGTGCCAGCAGTTGGTTGGTCCAGCCCCAGCATTTT.

This clonotype was seen a few times. The gene calls are TRBV15 and TRBJ1-1; D is possibly TRBD1 (5 bases). Germline-derived CDR1 and CDR2 are LNHNV and YYDKDF (reference sequence). This CDR3 has 15 amino acids. V lost 2 bases, J lost 6 bases, and 16 bases lay in between. The CDR3 spells CATSRQGRLTSEAFF. The CDR3 DNA is TGTGCCACCAGCAGACAGGGACGCTTGACGTCTGAAGCTTTCTTT.

This clonotype was seen repeatedly, ten times or more. The V gene is TRBV28, the J gene TRBJ1-5, with 12 bases that match TRBD1. The CDR3 runs 16 residues. Germline assignment: CDR1 MDHEN and CDR2 SYDVKM. The junction had 8 bases not matched to a gene; V was cut back by 5 bases and J by 6 bases. The CDR3 region is CASSPRGTGGGQPQHF. The CDR3 nucleotides are TGTGCCAGCAGTCCTAGGGGGACAGGGGGCGGTCAGCCCCAGCATTTT.

Of note for this clonotype: This may arise from a read error, as a much more abundant clone is one base away. The conserved final phenylalanine or tryptophan is absent from the CDR3, which likely points to a read error. The J gene is TRBJ1-4, the V gene TRBV4-1; no clear D gene. This CDR3 has 11 amino acids. Germline lookup yields CDR1 MGHRA and CDR2 YSYEKL. The V gene lost 6 bases and the J gene lost 8 bases, with 7 bases spanning the gap. CDR3 DNA: TGCGCCAGCAGGGGGAGAGAAAAACTGTTTCTT. It is translated as CASRGREKLFL.

There are a few counts of this clonotype. The genes are TRBV30 and TRBJ1-2, with D hard to call. The V gene's germline CDR1 is GTSNPN and CDR2 SVGIG (reference sequence). The CDR3 sequence is 14 residues long. V was trimmed by 2 bases and J by 5 bases, leaving 15 bases between them. The CDR3 region is CAWSSDALSYGYTF. The DNA of the CDR3 is TGTGCCTGGAGTTCGGACGCCCTGTCATATGGCTACACCTTC.

V gene TRBV11-2 combines with J gene TRBJ2-3; 11 bases are shared with TRBD1. Germline trimming cut 3 bases from V and 3 bases from J; bases unmatched to any gene: 8. The CDR3 runs to 17 residues. Germline CDR1 reads SGHAT; CDR2 reads FQNNGV. The CDR3 is CASSLHGTGGRTDTQYF. The CDR3 DNA follows: TGTGCCAGCAGCTTGCACGGGACAGGGGGTAGGACAGATACGCAGTATTTT.

This clonotype appeared many times. J is TRBJ1-4 and V is TRBV5-1, with D hard to call. Germline V gene data show CDR1 as SGHRS and CDR2 as YFSETQ. V lost 4 bases to trimming and J lost 0 bases, with 7 bases between them. This CDR3 is built from 14 residues. The DNA of the CDR3 is TGCGCCAGCAGCGAACAAGCAACTAATGAAAAACTGTTTTTT. Translation gives CASSEQATNEKLFF. Complete variable domain (other parts from reference TRBV5-1 and TRBJ1-4): KAGVTQTPRYLIKTRGQQVTLSCSPISGHRSVSWYQQTPGQGLQFLFEYFSETQRNKGNFPGRFSGRQFSNSRSEMNVSTLELGDSALYLCASSEQATNEKLFFGSGTQLSVL.

This clonotype was seen many times. CDR3 sequence (DNA): TGTGCCAGTAGTTCCCCCGGGACTAGCCTGTACACCGGGGAGCTGTTTTTT. Translated, it gives CASSSPGTSLYTGELFF. The gene calls are TRBV19 and TRBJ2-2, with 9 bases that match TRBD2. V lost 5 bases, J lost 3 bases, and 10 bases stayed unmatched. CDR1 is LNHDA, CDR2 SQIVND, per germline (reference sequence). CDR3 length equals 17 residues. The complete variable domain, with remaining parts taken from reference TRBV19 and TRBJ2-2, reads DGGITQSPKYLFRKEGQNVTLSCEQNLNHDAMYWYRQDPGQGLRLIYYSQIVNDFQKGDIAEGYSVSREKKESFPLTVTSAQKNPTAFYLCASSSPGTSLYTGELFFGEGSRLTVL.

This clonotype has just a few counts. The chain links TRBV19 to TRBJ2-1; D unresolved. CDR1 LNHDA and CDR2 SQIVND come from the germline V gene (reference sequence). V lost 3 bases and J lost 7, with 7 bases in between. There are 12 residues in the CDR3. CDR3 residues: CASSIVGNEQFF. CDR3 nucleotide sequence: TGTGCCAGTAGTATTGTTGGGAATGAGCAGTTCTTC.

This clonotype has more than one count but fewer than ten. The rearrangement links TRBV2 to TRBJ2-3; possibly TRBD1 for D (5 bases). Trimming removed 6 bases from V and 0 bases from J, with 19 bases in between. In germline, CDR1 is SNHLY, CDR2 FYNNEI. This CDR3 has 17 amino acids. DNA of the CDR3: TGTGCCAGCAGCCCCCTTAGGGGCGGCACTAGCACAGATACGCAGTATTTT. Translated: CASSPLRGGTSTDTQYF. Together with reference TRBV2 and TRBJ2-3, the CDR3 gives the full variable domain: EPEVTQTPSHQVTQMGQEVILRCVPISNHLYFYWYRQILGQKVEFLVSFYNNEISEKSEIFDDQFSVERPDGSNFTLKIRSTKLEDSAMYFCASSPLRGGTSTDTQYFGPGTRLTVL.

Ten or more counts support this clonotype. The chain recombines TRBV12-3 or TRBV12-4 with TRBJ1-3; D gene unclear. V lost 7 bases to trimming and J lost 1 base, with 11 bases between them. The CDR3 is made up of 14 amino acids. This CDR3 is CASTLHGSGNTIYF. The CDR3 DNA sequence: TGTGCCAGCACACTACACGGTTCTGGAAACACCATATATTTT.

This clonotype appeared many times. The rearrangement joins TRBV6-1 to TRBJ2-3, with D perhaps matching TRBD2 (6 bases). Trimming pared 4 bases from V and 4 bases from J, leaving 12 bases between. CDR3 length: 14 amino acids. Germline CDR1 and CDR2: MNHNS and SASEGT. The CDR3 DNA follows: TGTGCCAGCAGTGTTAGAGGAGGGGCAGATACGCAGTATTTT. It codes for CASSVRGGADTQYF.

This clonotype was seen many times. DNA for the CDR3: TGCGCCAGCAGTGAGTCTCCCACAGGGAGTTACACCGGGGAGCTGTTTTTT. This translates into CASSESPTGSYTGELFF. The chain employs TRBV10-1 and TRBJ2-2, with D possibly TRBD1 on 6 matching bases. There are 17 residues in the CDR3. Germline CDR1 and CDR2: WNHNN and SYGVQD (reference sequence). Trimming removed 0 bases from V and 3 bases from J, with 14 bases in between.

This clonotype was counted a few times. The rearrangement uses TRBV5-4 and TRBJ2-1; D might be TRBD1 or TRBD2, each matching 5 bases. CDR1 is SGHNT and CDR2 is YYREEE in the germline V gene (reference sequence). The CDR3 extends over 14 amino acids. V was trimmed by 2 bases and J by 5 bases, leaving 11 bases between them. CDR3 nucleotide sequence: TGTGCCAGCAGCTTTCAGAGGGGCCACAATGAGCAGTTCTTC. Amino acids: CASSFQRGHNEQFF.

Ten or more counts support this clonotype. This chain connects TRBV27 to TRBJ1-6; D might be TRBD1 (6 bases). Looked up from germline, CDR1 is MNHEY and CDR2 is SMNVEV (reference sequence). This CDR3 has 18 residues. Trimming took 3 bases from V and 9 from J, leaving 24 bases between them. CDR3 sequence: CASSFLKKNTGSASPLHF. CDR3 DNA: TGTGCCAGCAGTTTCCTCAAAAAAAATACAGGGTCGGCTTCACCCCTCCACTTT.

There are a few counts of this clonotype. This chain joins TRBV19 and TRBJ1-1; D not certain. This CDR3 is built from 13 residues. In germline, CDR1 is LNHDA, CDR2 SQIVND (reference sequence). V lost 7 bases, J lost 0 bases, and 9 bases lay in between. The DNA of the CDR3 is TGTGCCAGTAAGGGCATTATGAACACTGAAGCTTTCTTT. Amino acids: CASKGIMNTEAFF.

V usage is TRBV5-8 and J usage is TRBJ1-2, with D unclear. V was cut by 4 bases and J by 6 bases, with 13 bases left in between. The germline gives CDR1 SGHTS, CDR2 YDEGEE. The CDR3 runs to 13 residues. The CDR3 DNA is TGTGCCAGCAGCCCCGGGCCTCGGGATGGCTACACCTTC. It codes for CASSPGPRDGYTF.

For this clonotype: A much larger clone lies a single base off, so this may be a read error. The chain is built from TRBV18 and TRBJ2-3; D ambiguous. This CDR3 region has 15 residues. Germline V gene data show CDR1 as KGHSH and CDR2 as LQKENI. The CDR3 DNA reads as TGTGCCAGATCACCCCGGGCCACGGGCACAGATACGCAGTATTTT. This translates into CARSPRATGTDTQYF.

Turning to this clonotype: A read error may explain this, as a much larger clone is one base away. The chain is built from TRBV27 and TRBJ2-7; D is perhaps TRBD1 or TRBD2 (5 bases each). Deletions cut 5 bases from V and 3 bases from J, with 14 bases between. Germline-derived CDR1 and CDR2 are MNHEY and SMNVEV (reference sequence). This CDR3 spans 14 amino acids. The CDR3 region has the DNA TGTGCCAGCAGTCTCGGGGCCCATGGCTACGAGCAGTACTTC. This translates into CASSLGAHGYEQYF.

This clonotype was counted only a few times. The chain is built from TRBV20-1 and TRBJ1-1, with 10 bases that match TRBD1. CDR3 length: 11 amino acids. The V and J ends lost 5 bases and 6 bases, in that order; junction bases with no gene match: 0. Per germline, CDR1 DFQATT and CDR2 SNEGSKA (reference sequence). The CDR3 DNA is TGCAGTGCTGACAGGGGGCCTGAAGCTTTCTTT. Translating it yields CSADRGPEAFF.

This clonotype was picked up many times. The V and J genes are TRBV11-1 and TRBJ1-6; 7 bases fit TRBD1. The CDR3 contains 20 residues. V lost 7 bases and J lost 3; bases outside the gene matches: 21. From germline, CDR1 is SGHAT and CDR2 FQDESV (reference sequence). Here the CDR3 reads CASNNFRDLGQAGYNSPLHF. The CDR3 region has the DNA TGTGCCAGCAACAATTTTCGGGACCTCGGACAGGCTGGCTATAATTCACCCCTCCACTTT.

This clonotype occurred many times. The chain uses TRBV9 and TRBJ2-3; D not resolved. Trimming took 3 bases from V and 3 from J, leaving 2 bases between them. The CDR3 covers 11 residues. Germline V lookup: CDR1 SGDLS, CDR2 YYNGEE. Here the CDR3 DNA reads TGTGCCAGCAGCGATACAGATACGCAGTATTTT. The encoded protein is CASSDTDTQYF.

The sample holds many counts of this clonotype. The CDR3 region has the DNA TGCAGTGCTATTAGTATGGCGGGAGCGACAGATACGCAGTATTTT. Translating gives CSAISMAGATDTQYF. V and J are TRBV20-1 and TRBJ2-3; TRBD2 matches at 7 bases. The junction had 10 bases not matched to a gene; V was cut back by 4 bases and J by 3 bases. Looked up from germline, CDR1 is DFQATT and CDR2 is SNEGSKA (reference sequence). The CDR3 contains 15 residues.

In its sample, this clonotype was seen many times. The CDR3 here is CASRGTGAEAFF. The CDR3 DNA reads TGTGCCAGCAGGGGGACAGGTGCTGAAGCTTTCTTT. The rearrangement links TRBV6-1 to TRBJ1-1, with 8 nucleotides matching TRBD1. CDR3 length equals 12 residues. The germline V gene has CDR1 MNHNS and CDR2 SASEGT. Unmatched junction bases numbered 3, after V lost 6 bases and J lost 6 bases.

Ten or more counts support this clonotype. The chain uses TRBV11-2 and TRBJ2-7, with TRBD2 as a possible D gene (6 bases). V lost 1 base to trimming and J lost 3 bases, with 13 bases between them. Germline V CDR1 and CDR2: SGHAT, FQNNGV. The CDR3 contains 15 residues. CDR3 sequence (DNA): TGTGCCAGCAGCTTAGTTGCCCGGGAGAGCTACGAGCAGTACTTC. Amino acids: CASSLVARESYEQYF.

This clonotype was seen repeatedly, ten times or more. The chain is built from TRBV3-1 and TRBJ1-1; D gene ambiguous. Trimming shortened V by 4 bases and J by 1 base, and 10 bases separated the two germline ends. Germline loops: CDR1 LGHDT, CDR2 YNNKEL (reference sequence). The CDR3 spans 14 residues. CDR3 amino acids: CASSPRGQNTEAFF. The CDR3 nucleotides are TGTGCCAGCAGCCCAAGAGGGCAGAACACTGAAGCTTTCTTT.